Included here is one T cell receptor (beta chain) sequence, with context. The target antigen is unknown. This specimen comes from a study of T cell responses to AZD1222 COVID-19 vaccine. General study findings and limits: The donors showed a predominance of white British ancestry and of females, with possible underestimation of clonal diversity. Repertoires in all cases were sampled only once the peak T cell response had passed. Along spike, vaccine-associated CD4 TCRs were found throughout, with dominance at 160-218 and 743-854.

This table comes from immunoSEQ multiplex PCR, and its TCRdb copy is limited to in-frame clones, with some not included. Here the sample spans some 74,000 clones, around 90% being singletons. This clonotype originated in an adult who received the AZD1222 COVID-19 vaccine. Sequences were derived from peripheral blood, sampled 28 days after the second AZD1222 dose.

DNA of the CDR3: TGTGCCAGCAGACAGGGCAATCAGCCCCAGCATTTT. Translated: CASRQGNQPQHF. The V and J genes are TRBV6-5 and TRBJ1-5, with TRBD1 as a possible D gene (5 bases). The CDR3 loop spans 12 amino acids. The V gene's germline CDR1 is MNHEY and CDR2 SVGAGI. Between the trimmed V and J ends, which lost 6 bases and 2 bases, there was a span of 5 bases.